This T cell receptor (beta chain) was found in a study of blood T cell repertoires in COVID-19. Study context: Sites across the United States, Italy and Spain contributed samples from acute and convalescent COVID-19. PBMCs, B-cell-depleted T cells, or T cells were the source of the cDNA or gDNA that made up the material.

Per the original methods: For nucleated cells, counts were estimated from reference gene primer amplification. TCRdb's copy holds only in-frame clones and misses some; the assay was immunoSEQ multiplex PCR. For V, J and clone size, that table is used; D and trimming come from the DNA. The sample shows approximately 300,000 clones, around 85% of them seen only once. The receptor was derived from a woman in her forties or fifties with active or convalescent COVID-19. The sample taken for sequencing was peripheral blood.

The CDR3 region has the DNA TGTGCCAGCAGCTTTAGTCCATCCTATATCTATGGCTACACCTTC. Translation: CASSFSPSYIYGYTF. The chain couples TRBV7-2 to TRBJ1-2; D gene unclear. This CDR3 has 15 amino acids. The V end was cut by 3 bases, the J end by 4 bases, with 15 bases between. The germline CDR1 and CDR2 sequences are SGHTA and FQGNSA.